A selection of T cell receptor beta chains follows, all from one sample in a study of shared clonotypes between healthy human individuals. Data came from immunoSEQ multiplex PCR; TCRdb stores just in-frame clones and leaves some out. The data show 2 million to 3 million clones, with around 94% seen just once and roughly 0.14% held by the top ten. Sequenced material: naive CD4+ T cells sorted from blood. These receptors originate from a man in his late teens or twenties in good health. CDR3s include the opening cysteine and the closing phenylalanine or tryptophan. D genes are given only for firm matches. The listing skips clone size in some rows; elsewhere it reads once, few, many or a size class.

TRBV5-1	TRBD2	TRBJ2-7	.	CASSLVAGAYEQYF	TGCGCCAGCAGCTTGGTAGCGGGCGCCTACGAGCAGTACTTC
TRBV7-9	.	TRBJ2-7	.	CASSLDGLTVDEQYF	TGTGCCAGCAGCTTAGATGGACTAACGGTTGACGAGCAGTACTTC
TRBV6-4	.	TRBJ1-1	.	CASSASTGGGEAFF	TGTGCCAGCAGTGCATCGACAGGCGGCGGTGAAGCTTTCTTT
TRBV10-3	.	TRBJ1-2	.	CAISLDNSGGYTF	TGTGCCATCAGTTTAGACAACAGCGGGGGCTACACCTTC
TRBV5-6	.	TRBJ1-5	.	CASSLGQVDNQPQHF	TGTGCCAGCAGCTTGGGACAGGTTGACAATCAGCCCCAGCATTTT
TRBV20-1	.	TRBJ2-7	.	CSATDGYEQYF	TGCAGTGCCACCGACGGTTACGAGCAGTACTTC
TRBV10-3	.	TRBJ2-5	once	CAISESRGRETQYF	TGTGCCATCAGTGAGTCAAGGGGACGGGAGACCCAGTACTTC
TRBV5-1	TRBD2	TRBJ2-2	.	CASASGINTGELFF	TGCGCCAGCGCTAGCGGAATAAACACCGGGGAGCTGTTTTTT
TRBV5-6	.	TRBJ1-4	.	CASRAPGTSEKLFF	TGTGCCAGCAGGGCGCCGGGGACGAGTGAAAAACTGTTTTTT
TRBV5-1	.	TRBJ1-5	.	CASSLAGNQPQHF	TGCGCCAGCAGCTTGGCAGGTAATCAGCCCCAGCATTTT
TRBV13	.	TRBJ2-2	.	CASSFSGELFF	TGTGCCAGCAGCTTCTCCGGGGAGCTGTTTTTT
TRBV19	TRBD1	TRBJ2-4	.	CATQGAVNIQYF	TGTGCCACGCAGGGGGCCGTGAACATTCAGTACTTC
TRBV29-1	.	TRBJ1-2	once	CSVDDAGYTF	TGCAGCGTTGATGATGCGGGCTACACCTTC
TRBV27	TRBD1	TRBJ1-2	once	CASTPTGGNYGYTF	TGTGCCAGCACCCCCACAGGGGGGAACTATGGCTACACCTTC
TRBV27	TRBD2	TRBJ2-3	.	CASSFRLAGDHTQYF	TGTGCCAGCAGTTTCCGACTAGCGGGGGACCATACGCAGTATTTT
TRBV25-1	.	TRBJ2-5	.	CASRPPGGRETQYF	TGTGCCAGCAGGCCCCCGGGGGGCAGAGAGACCCAGTACTTC
TRBV4-3	.	TRBJ2-1	.	CASSLEGGSTEQFF	TGCGCCAGCAGCCTCGAAGGGGGGTCGACTGAGCAGTTCTTC
TRBV5-1	.	TRBJ2-5	.	CASSLAGAQETQYF	TGCGCCAGCAGCTTGGCGGGAGCGCAAGAGACCCAGTACTTC
TRBV15	.	TRBJ2-7	.	CATSRDRALTEQYF	TGTGCCACCAGCAGAGACAGGGCGCTCACCGAGCAGTACTTC
TRBV15	TRBD2	TRBJ2-2	.	CATSRTWGGNTGELFF	TGTGCCACCAGCAGGACTTGGGGGGGGAACACCGGGGAGCTGTTTTTT
TRBV2	TRBD1	TRBJ1-5	once	CASRDREVGSQPQHF	TGTGCCAGCAGAGACAGGGAAGTTGGTAGTCAGCCCCAGCATTTT
TRBV27	.	TRBJ1-2	once	CASSRGGFTGNYGYTF	TGTGCCAGCAGCAGGGGAGGTTTCACAGGGAACTATGGCTACACCTTC